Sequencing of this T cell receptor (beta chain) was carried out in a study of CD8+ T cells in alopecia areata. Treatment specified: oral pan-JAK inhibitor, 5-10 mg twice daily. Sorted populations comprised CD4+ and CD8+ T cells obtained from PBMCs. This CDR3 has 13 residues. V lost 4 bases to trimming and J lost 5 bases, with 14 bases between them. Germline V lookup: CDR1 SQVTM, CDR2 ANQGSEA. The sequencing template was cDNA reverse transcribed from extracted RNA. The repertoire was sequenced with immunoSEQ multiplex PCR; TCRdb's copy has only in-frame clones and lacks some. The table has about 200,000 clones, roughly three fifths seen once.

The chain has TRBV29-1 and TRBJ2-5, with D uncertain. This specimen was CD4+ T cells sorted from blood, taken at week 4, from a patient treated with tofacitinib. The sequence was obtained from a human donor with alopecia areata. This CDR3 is CSVGRQRRETQYF. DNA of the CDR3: TGCAGCGTTGGTCGCCAGCGTAGGGAGACCCAGTACTTC.